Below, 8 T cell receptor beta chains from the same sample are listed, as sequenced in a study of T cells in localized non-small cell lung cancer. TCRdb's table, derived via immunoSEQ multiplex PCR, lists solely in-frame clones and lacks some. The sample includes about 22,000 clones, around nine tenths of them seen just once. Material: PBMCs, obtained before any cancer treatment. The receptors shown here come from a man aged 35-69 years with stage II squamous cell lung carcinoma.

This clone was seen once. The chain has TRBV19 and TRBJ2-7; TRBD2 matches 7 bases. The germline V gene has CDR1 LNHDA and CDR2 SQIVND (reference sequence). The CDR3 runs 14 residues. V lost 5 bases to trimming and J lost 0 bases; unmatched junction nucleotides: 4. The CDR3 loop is CASSPSGGSYEQYF. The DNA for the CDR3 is TGTGCCAGTAGTCCTTCGGGGGGCTCCTACGAGCAGTACTTC. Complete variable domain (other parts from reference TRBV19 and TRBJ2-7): DGGITQSPKYLFRKEGQNVTLSCEQNLNHDAMYWYRQDPGQGLRLIYYSQIVNDFQKGDIAEGYSVSREKKESFPLTVTSAQKNPTAFYLCASSPSGGSYEQYFGPGTRLTVT.

The CDR3 bases are TGCGCCAGCAGCCAAGATTATGGACAGGCTTTCGCTGGGGCCAACGTCCTGACTTTC. Translating gives CASSQDYGQAFAGANVLTF. The chain links TRBV4-3 to TRBJ2-6; 7 bases are shared with TRBD1. The CDR3 covers 19 residues. V lost 0 bases to trimming and J lost 2 bases; unmatched junction nucleotides: 10. The germline CDR1 and CDR2 sequences are LGHNA and YSLEER.

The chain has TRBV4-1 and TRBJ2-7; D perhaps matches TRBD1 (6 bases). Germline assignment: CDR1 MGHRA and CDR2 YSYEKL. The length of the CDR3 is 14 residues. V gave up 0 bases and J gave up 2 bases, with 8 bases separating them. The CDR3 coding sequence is TGCGCCAGCAGCCAAGACAGGGGAACCTACGAGCAGTACTTC. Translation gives CASSQDRGTYEQYF.

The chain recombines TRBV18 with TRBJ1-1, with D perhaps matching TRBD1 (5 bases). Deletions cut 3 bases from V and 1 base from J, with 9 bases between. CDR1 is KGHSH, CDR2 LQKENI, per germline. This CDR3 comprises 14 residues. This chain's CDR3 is CASSPTVQNTEAFF. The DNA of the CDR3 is TGTGCCAGCTCACCGACAGTTCAGAACACTGAAGCTTTCTTT.

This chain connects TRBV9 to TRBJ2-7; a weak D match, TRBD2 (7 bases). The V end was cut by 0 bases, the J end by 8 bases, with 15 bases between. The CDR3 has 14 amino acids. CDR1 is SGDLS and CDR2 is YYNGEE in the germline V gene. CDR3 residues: CASSVARGGDQQYF. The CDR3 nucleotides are TGTGCCAGCAGCGTAGCTAGGGGGGGAGATCAGCAGTACTTC.

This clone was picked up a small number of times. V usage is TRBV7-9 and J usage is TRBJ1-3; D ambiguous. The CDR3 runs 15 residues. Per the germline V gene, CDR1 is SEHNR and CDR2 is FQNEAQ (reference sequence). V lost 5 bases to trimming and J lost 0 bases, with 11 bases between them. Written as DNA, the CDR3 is TGTGCCAGCAGCCCCTATGGAGGCTCTGGAAACACCATATATTTT. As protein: CASSPYGGSGNTIYF.

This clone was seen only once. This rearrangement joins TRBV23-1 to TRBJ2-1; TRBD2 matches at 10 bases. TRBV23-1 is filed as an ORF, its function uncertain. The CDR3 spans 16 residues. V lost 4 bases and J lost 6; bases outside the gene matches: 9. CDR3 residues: CASSPLSSGGGNEQFF. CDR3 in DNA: TGCGCCAGCAGTCCCCTCTCCAGCGGGGGGGGCAATGAGCAGTTCTTC.

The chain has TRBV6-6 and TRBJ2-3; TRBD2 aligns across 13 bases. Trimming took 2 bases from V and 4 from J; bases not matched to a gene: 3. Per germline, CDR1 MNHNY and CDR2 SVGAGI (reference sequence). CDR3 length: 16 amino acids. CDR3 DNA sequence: TGTGCCAGCAGTTACGGACTAGCGGGAGAAGCAGATACGCAGTATTTT. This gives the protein CASSYGLAGEADTQYF.